The rows below give T cell receptor beta chains drawn from one sample of a study of tumor-infiltrating lymphocytes in primary liver carcinoma. MiXCR, applied by TCRdb to the multiplex PCR reads, yields one record per CDR3 protein. The sample records more than 95,000 distinct CDR3 sequences, roughly 85% being singletons. The sample consisted of liver tumor tissue from sampling region 3. The receptor source for this set is a man aged 40-49 years with primary liver carcinoma and hepatitis B virus infection. The CDR3 runs from the conserved cysteine through the conserved F or W. The order of the fields is V gene, J gene, CDR3 length, CDR3 protein.

V gene: TRBV5-6; J gene: TRBJ2-7; CDR3 length: 18; CDR3 protein: CASSSYLGVGTNGMRQYF
V gene: TRBV12-3/TRBV12-4; J gene: TRBJ2-5; CDR3 length: 13; CDR3 protein: CASSSRVPETQYF
V gene: TRBV11-2; J gene: TRBJ2-7; CDR3 length: 15; CDR3 protein: CASSLRWTGDNLQYF
V gene: TRBV6-5; J gene: TRBJ2-2; CDR3 length: 15; CDR3 protein: CASSYRGLGTGELFF
V gene: TRBV2; J gene: TRBJ2-2; CDR3 length: 15; CDR3 protein: CASSRDSLYTGELFF
V gene: TRBV11-1; J gene: TRBJ2-2; CDR3 length: 13; CDR3 protein: CANSFWDTGEPLF
V gene: TRBV4-1; J gene: TRBJ1-5; CDR3 length: 15; CDR3 protein: CASSQGTVGDQPQHF
V gene: TRBV5-6; J gene: NA; CDR3 length: 13; CDR3 protein: CASSLDPDQPQYF
V gene: TRBV5-5; J gene: TRBJ1-5; CDR3 length: 16; CDR3 protein: CASSLLTGRDNQPQHF
V gene: TRBV6-5; J gene: TRBJ1-2; CDR3 length: 14; CDR3 protein: CASSYSWDSYGFTF
V gene: TRBV4-3; J gene: TRBJ1-1; CDR3 length: 12; CDR3 protein: CASSRGNIEAFF
V gene: TRBV12-3/TRBV12-4; J gene: TRBJ1-3; CDR3 length: 16; CDR3 protein: CASSLDQHISGNAIYF
V gene: TRBV28; J gene: TRBJ1-2; CDR3 length: 13; CDR3 protein: CASSLVTDFGYTF
V gene: TRBV5-5; J gene: TRBJ2-2; CDR3 length: 15; CDR3 protein: CASNPTRGAPGELFF
V gene: TRBV6-1; J gene: TRBJ2-2; CDR3 length: 17; CDR3 protein: CASRDTQWGRNTGELFF
V gene: TRBV29-1; J gene: TRBJ2-5; CDR3 length: 15; CDR3 protein: CGVQTSGSWAETQYF
V gene: TRBV27; J gene: TRBJ2-1; CDR3 length: 14; CDR3 protein: CASSERELDNEQFF
V gene: TRBV6-1; J gene: TRBJ2-1; CDR3 length: 15; CDR3 protein: CASSGEAGGYNEQFF
V gene: TRBV29-1; J gene: TRBJ2-1; CDR3 length: 16; CDR3 protein: CSVRIIRRGFLSEQFF